This T cell receptor beta chain was obtained from a study of radiotherapy plus CTLA-4 blockade in lung cancer. Study outcomes and limitations: With interferon-beta, early dynamics of blood T cell clones were reported to best predict response.

TCRdb's table, derived via immunoSEQ multiplex PCR, lists solely in-frame clones and lacks some. This sample yields about 87,000 clones, of which around 87% are seen a single time; over 15% belongs to the top ten. V gave up 2 bases and J gave up 7 bases, with 14 bases separating them. This CDR3 region has 14 residues. Germline V lookup: CDR1 SEHNR, CDR2 FQNEAQ (reference sequence). To note about this clone: What it binds is not known.

The J gene is TRBJ1-2, the V gene TRBV7-9, with D possibly being TRBD1 (5 bases). The sequencing used peripheral blood, collected from a patient treated with radiotherapy plus ipilimumab. The receptor was derived from a human donor with non-small cell lung cancer that progressed on radiotherapy plus ipilimumab. The CDR3 DNA sequence: TGTGCCAGCAGCTTACCCGGGACGGGGGTTGGCTACACCTTC. Its protein is CASSLPGTGVGYTF.